This TCR beta chain was identified during a study of blood T cell repertoires in COVID-19. Study information: From the United States, Italy and Spain came samples of acute and convalescent COVID-19.

Seattle cases were enrolled at active infection and followed longitudinally. The germline V gene encodes CDR1 WSHSY and CDR2 SAAADI. The CDR3 extends over 13 amino acids. Trimming removed 6 bases from V and 5 bases from J, with 13 bases in between. The authors' processing: Scientists estimated how many nucleated cells there were by amplifying reference gene primers. Sequencing was performed with immunoSEQ multiplex PCR; in TCRdb, only in-frame clones are kept and a portion is missing. For V, J and clone size, that table is used; D and trimming come from the DNA. The sample holds about 96,000 clones, around 90% seen once.

The sequenced sample was peripheral blood. The gene calls are TRBV10-2 and TRBJ2-5; a weak D match, TRBD2 (7 bases). The origin of this receptor is a human donor with COVID-19, enrolled during active disease. The donor label of this sample is uncertain. The CDR3 region is CASSRGAGETQYF. DNA for the CDR3: TGCGCCAGCAGCCGGGGGGCCGGGGAGACCCAGTACTTC.